This record looks at one TCR beta chain sequence and its context. These data originate in a study of blood T cell repertoires in COVID-19. About the study: The United States, Italy and Spain supplied acute and convalescent COVID-19 samples. PBMCs, B-cell-depleted T cells, or T cells provided the cDNA or gDNA that made up the material.

Sequenced by immunoSEQ multiplex PCR; TCRdb stores in-frame clones only, minus some. This sample has more than 200,000 clones, with around 87% found just once. The CDR3 has 15 amino acids. Trimming shortened V by 0 bases and J by 3 bases, and 9 bases separated the two germline ends. Germline-derived CDR1 and CDR2 are SGHNT and YENEEA. This receptor was obtained from a woman in her sixties or seventies with COVID-19, enrolled during active disease. The chain employs TRBV11-3 and TRBJ2-1; tentative D call: TRBD2 (6 bases). The specimen sequenced was peripheral blood. The DNA for the CDR3 is TGTGCCAGCAGCTTAGACGGGAGAGACTACAATGAGCAGTTCTTC. Residues: CASSLDGRDYNEQFF.